This TCR beta chain stems from a study of regulatory dendritic cells for organ transplantation. V lost 2 bases to trimming and J lost 2 bases; unmatched junction nucleotides: 2. Germline CDR1 and CDR2: SNHLY and FYNNEI. The length of the CDR3 is 16 residues. Sequencing used immunoSEQ multiplex PCR; TCRdb keeps in-frame clones, though not all of them. In the table there are about 30,000 clones, roughly 85% of which are singletons. The rearrangement links TRBV2 to TRBJ2-2; 10 bases align to TRBD2. The specimen was naive CD4+ T cells from blood. Subset described: CD45RA+ naive T cells. The source of this sequence is a human donor in good health. CDR3 DNA: TGTGCCAGCAGTGAAACTAGCGGGGTAAACACCGGGGAGCTGTTTTTT. Translated, it gives CASSETSGVNTGELFF. The full variable domain, with the rest looked up from reference TRBV2 and TRBJ2-2, is EPEVTQTPSHQVTQMGQEVILRCVPISNHLYFYWYRQILGQKVEFLVSFYNNEISEKSEIFDDQFSVERPDGSNFTLKIRSTKLEDSAMYFCASSETSGVNTGELFFGEGSRLTVL.